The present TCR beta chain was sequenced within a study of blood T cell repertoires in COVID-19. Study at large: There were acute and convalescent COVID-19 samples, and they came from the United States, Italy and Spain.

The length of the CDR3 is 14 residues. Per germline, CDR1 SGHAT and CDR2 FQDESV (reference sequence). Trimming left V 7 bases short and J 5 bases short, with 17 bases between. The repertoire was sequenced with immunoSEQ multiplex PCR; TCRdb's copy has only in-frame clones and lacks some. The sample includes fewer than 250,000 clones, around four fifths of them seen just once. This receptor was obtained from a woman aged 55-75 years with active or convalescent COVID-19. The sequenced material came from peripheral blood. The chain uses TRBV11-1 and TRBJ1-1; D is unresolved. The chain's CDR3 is CASTLNSGWTEAFF. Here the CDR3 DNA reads TGTGCCAGCACCCTTAATTCGGGTTGGACTGAAGCTTTCTTT.